The source of this TCR beta chain is a study of blood T cell repertoires in COVID-19. Study as a whole: Spain, Italy and the United States supplied samples that represented acute and convalescent COVID-19. T cells, B-cell-depleted T cells, or PBMCs supplied cDNA or gDNA.

Per germline, CDR1 LGHDT and CDR2 YNNKEL (reference sequence). Trimming took off 0 bases at V and 2 bases at J, with 14 bases between the two ends. The CDR3 covers 16 residues. How the authors handled the data: Amplification with reference gene primers provided the estimates of nucleated cell counts. Sequencing was performed with immunoSEQ multiplex PCR; in TCRdb, only in-frame clones are kept and a portion is missing. That table is the source of V, J and clone size, and D and trimming were worked out from the DNA. The data contain 50,000 to 70,000 clones, 75% to 90% of them singletons. Sequencing input: peripheral blood. The genes are TRBV3-1 (or the pseudogene TRBV3-2) and TRBJ2-7, with a possible D match to TRBD2 (6 bases). The sequence was collected from a human donor with active COVID-19. The donor label of this sample is uncertain. The CDR3 here is CASSQDGVAETYEQYF. DNA for the CDR3: TGTGCCAGCAGCCAAGATGGGGTAGCGGAAACCTACGAGCAGTACTTC.